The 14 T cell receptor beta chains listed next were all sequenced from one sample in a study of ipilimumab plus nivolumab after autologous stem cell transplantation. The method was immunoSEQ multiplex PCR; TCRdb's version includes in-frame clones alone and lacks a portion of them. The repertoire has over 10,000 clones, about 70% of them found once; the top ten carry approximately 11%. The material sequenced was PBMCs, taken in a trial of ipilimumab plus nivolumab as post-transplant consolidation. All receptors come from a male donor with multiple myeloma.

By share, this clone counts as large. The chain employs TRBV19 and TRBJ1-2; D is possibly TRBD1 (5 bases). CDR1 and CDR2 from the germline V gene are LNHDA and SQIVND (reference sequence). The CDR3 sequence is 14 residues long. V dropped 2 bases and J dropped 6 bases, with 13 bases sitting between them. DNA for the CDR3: TGTGCCAGTAGTATACAGGGCAGAACTGATGGCTACACCTTC. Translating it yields CASSIQGRTDGYTF. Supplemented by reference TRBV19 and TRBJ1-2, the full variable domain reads DGGITQSPKYLFRKEGQNVTLSCEQNLNHDAMYWYRQDPGQGLRLIYYSQIVNDFQKGDIAEGYSVSREKKESFPLTVTSAQKNPTAFYLCASSIQGRTDGYTFGSGTRLTVV.

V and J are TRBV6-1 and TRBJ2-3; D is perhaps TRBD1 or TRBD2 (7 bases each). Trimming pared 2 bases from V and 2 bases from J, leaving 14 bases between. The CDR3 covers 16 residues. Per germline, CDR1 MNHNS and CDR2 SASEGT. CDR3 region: CASSEPQGGVTDTQYF. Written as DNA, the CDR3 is TGTGCCAGCAGTGAACCCCAGGGGGGGGTCACAGATACGCAGTATTTT.

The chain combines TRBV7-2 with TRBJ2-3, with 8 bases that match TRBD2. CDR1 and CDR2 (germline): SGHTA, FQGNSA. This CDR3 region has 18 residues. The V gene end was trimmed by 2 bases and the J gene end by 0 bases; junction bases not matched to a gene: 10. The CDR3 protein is CASSLREGISSSTDTQYF. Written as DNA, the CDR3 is TGTGCCAGCAGCTTACGGGAGGGGATCTCCTCTAGCACAGATACGCAGTATTTT.

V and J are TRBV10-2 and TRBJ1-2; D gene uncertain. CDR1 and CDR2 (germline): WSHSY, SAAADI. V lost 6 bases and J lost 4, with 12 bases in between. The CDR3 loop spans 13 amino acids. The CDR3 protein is CASSPADPYGYTF. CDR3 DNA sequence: TGCGCCAGCAGCCCCGCGGATCCCTATGGCTACACCTTC.

Written as DNA, the CDR3 is TGTGCCAGCAGCCAAAGAGGATCTGGAAACACCATATATTTT. It encodes CASSQRGSGNTIYF. The rearrangement links TRBV7-9 to TRBJ1-3, with unresolved D. The CDR3 extends over 14 amino acids. V shed 5 bases and J shed 1 base, with 9 bases lying between them. Per germline, CDR1 SEHNR and CDR2 FQNEAQ (reference sequence).

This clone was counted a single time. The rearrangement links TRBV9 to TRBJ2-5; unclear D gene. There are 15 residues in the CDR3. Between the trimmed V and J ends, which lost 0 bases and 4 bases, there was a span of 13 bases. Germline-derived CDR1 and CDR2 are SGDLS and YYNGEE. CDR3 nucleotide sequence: TGTGCCAGCAGCGTAGAGGGCAGTAGAGGAGAGACCCAGTACTTC. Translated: CASSVEGSRGETQYF.

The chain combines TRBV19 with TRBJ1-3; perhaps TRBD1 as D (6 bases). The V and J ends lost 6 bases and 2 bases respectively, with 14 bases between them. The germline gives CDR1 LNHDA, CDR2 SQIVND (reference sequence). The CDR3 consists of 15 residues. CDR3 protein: CASSLRGVTGNTIYF. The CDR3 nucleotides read TGTGCCAGTAGCCTCAGGGGAGTAACTGGAAACACCATATATTTT.

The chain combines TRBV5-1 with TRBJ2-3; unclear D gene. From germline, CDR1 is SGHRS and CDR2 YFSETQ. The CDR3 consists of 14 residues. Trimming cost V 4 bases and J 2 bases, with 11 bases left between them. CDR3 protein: CASSPTEITDTQYF. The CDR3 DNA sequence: TGCGCCAGCAGCCCGACCGAGATCACAGATACGCAGTATTTT.

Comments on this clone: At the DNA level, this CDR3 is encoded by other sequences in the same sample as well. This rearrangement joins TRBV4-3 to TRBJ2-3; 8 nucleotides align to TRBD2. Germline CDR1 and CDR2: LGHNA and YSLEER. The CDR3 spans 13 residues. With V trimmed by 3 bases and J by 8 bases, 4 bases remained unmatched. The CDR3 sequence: CASSHETSATQYF. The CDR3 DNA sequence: TGCGCCAGCAGCCATGAGACTAGCGCTACGCAGTATTTT.

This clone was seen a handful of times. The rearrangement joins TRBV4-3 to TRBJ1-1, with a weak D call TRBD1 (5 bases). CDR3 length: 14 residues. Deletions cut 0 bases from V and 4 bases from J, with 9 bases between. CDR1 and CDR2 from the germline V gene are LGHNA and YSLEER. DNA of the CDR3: TGCGCCAGCAGCCAAGATGGGGGGGTCACTGAAGCTTTCTTT. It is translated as CASSQDGGVTEAFF.

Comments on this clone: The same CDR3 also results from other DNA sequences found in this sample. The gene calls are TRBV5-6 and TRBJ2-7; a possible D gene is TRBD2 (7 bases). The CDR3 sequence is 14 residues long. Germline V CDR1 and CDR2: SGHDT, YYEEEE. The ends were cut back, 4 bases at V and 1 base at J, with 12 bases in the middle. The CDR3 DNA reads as TGTGCCAGCAGCCTAGGGGGGGATTCCTACGAGCAGTACTTC. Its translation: CASSLGGDSYEQYF.

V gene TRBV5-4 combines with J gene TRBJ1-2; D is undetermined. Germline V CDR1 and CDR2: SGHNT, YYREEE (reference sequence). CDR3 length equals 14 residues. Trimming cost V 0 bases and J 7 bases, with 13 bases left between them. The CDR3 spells CASSLGRAPGGYTF. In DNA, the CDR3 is TGTGCCAGCAGCTTGGGTCGGGCCCCCGGTGGCTACACCTTC.

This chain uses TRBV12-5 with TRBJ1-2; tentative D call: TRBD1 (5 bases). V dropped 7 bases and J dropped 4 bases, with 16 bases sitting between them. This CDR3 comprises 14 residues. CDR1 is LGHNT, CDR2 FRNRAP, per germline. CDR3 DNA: TGTGCTAGTGCTCCCCCCGCCGGGGGCTATGGCTACACCTTC. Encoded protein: CASAPPAGGYGYTF.

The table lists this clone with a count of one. Written as DNA, the CDR3 is TGTGCCATCAGTGAATACAGGGAGGACGAGCAGTACTTC. This translates into CAISEYREDEQYF. The chain couples TRBV10-3 to TRBJ2-7; possibly TRBD1 or TRBD2 for D (6 bases each). V lost 3 bases, J lost 5 bases, and 11 bases lay in between. Germline CDR1 is ENHRY and CDR2 is SYGVKD. The CDR3 covers 13 residues.